The source of this TCR beta chain is a study of T cell clonotyping in hematopoietic cell transplantation. Whole-study findings and limits: Higher Inverse Simpson Index values in graft donor and pretransplant recipient predicted broader posttransplant TCR diversity.

In regard to this clone: What it recognizes is unknown.

This CDR3 comprises 13 residues. V was trimmed by 5 bases and J by 6 bases, leaving 11 bases between them. Germline V gene lookup returns CDR1 MDHEN and CDR2 SYDVKM. The assay was immunoSEQ multiplex PCR, and TCRdb's table has in-frame clones only and misses some. The sample has 65,000 to 75,000 clones; approximately 94% are singletons. Sequencing was carried out using peripheral blood mononuclear cells. The rearrangement uses TRBV28 and TRBJ2-4; perhaps TRBD2 as D (5 bases). This receptor was identified in a man between 45 and 60 years old in good health. Some clones in this sample may be carry-over from other donors' samples. The CDR3 is CASSAGRANIQYF. DNA of the CDR3: TGTGCCAGCAGTGCCGGGCGGGCAAACATTCAGTACTTC.